A selection of T cell receptor beta chains follows, all from one sample in a study of post-analysis software for immune sequencing data. In TCRdb, the PCR reads were re-called with MiXCR into one record per CDR3 protein. The sample gives 250,000 to 300,000 distinct CDR3 sequences, about 38% of which show up once; 4% to 6% is in the top ten. The sample consisted of blood. All receptors derive from a girl aged 10-17 years with multiple sclerosis. Each CDR3 is given with its conserved first and last residue. The D gene is left open where the match is weak. Size is omitted from some rows. Given values are once, few, many or a class for expanded clones.

J,V,size,D,DNA,CDR3
TRBJ1-1,TRBV7-2,many,.,TGTGCCAGCAGCTTCCAGGGAGGAAGGACTGAAGCTTTCTTT,CASSFQGGRTEAFF
TRBJ2-1,TRBV7-3,.,TRBD2,TGTGCCAGCAGCTTAACTCGGGGAGGGGATGAGCAGTTCTTC,CASSLTRGGDEQFF
TRBJ2-1,TRBV7-9,many,.,TGTGCCAGCAGCTTGGCCGGTGCTCTAGCCCTGGGAAATGAGCAGTTCTTC,CASSLAGALALGNEQFF
TRBJ1-1,TRBV2,few,.,TGTGCCAGCAGTGGGACGGTGGTTCCCACTGAAGCTTTCTTT,CASSGTVVPTEAFF
TRBJ1-2,TRBV27,.,.,TGTGCCAGCAGCTTATCGGGGGGGACAACTGGCTACACCTTC,CASSLSGGTTGYTF
TRBJ1-1,TRBV5-1,few,.,TGCGCCAGCAGCTTGCAGGGGAAAACTGAAGCTTTCTTT,CASSLQGKTEAFF
TRBJ1-6,TRBV5-6,few,TRBD1,TGTGCCAGCAGCTCCTGGGGGACAGATAATTCACCCCTCCACTTT,CASSSWGTDNSPLHF
TRBJ1-4,TRBV2,many,.,TGTGCCAGCAGAAAAACAGCCGGCGTTAATGAAAAACTGTTTTTT,CASRKTAGVNEKLFF
TRBJ2-7,TRBV20-1,few,.,TGCAGTAGCCGAGAAACAGGGCTGGGGGTTTATAATGAGCAGTACTTC,CSSRETGLGVYNEQYF
TRBJ1-2,TRBV7-2,few,TRBD1,TGTGCCAGCAGCCGAGGGCAGGGGGCCTTCTATGGCTACACCTTC,CASSRGQGAFYGYTF
TRBJ2-4,TRBV7-2,many,.,TGTGCCAGCAGCCCCACTAGTTCCAAAAACATTCAGTACTTC,CASSPTSSKNIQYF
TRBJ1-2,TRBV5-1,.,.,TGCGCCAGCAGCCCAGGGGTGTCTGGCTACACCTTC,CASSPGVSGYTF
TRBJ2-1,TRBV28,.,TRBD2,TGTGCCAGCAGTTCCAGCGGGAGGCCGCAGTTCTTC,CASSSSGRPQFF
TRBJ2-4,TRBV6-1,once,.,TGTGCCAGCCTAACCGAAAACATTCAGTACTTC,CASLTENIQYF
TRBJ2-3,TRBV4-1,many,TRBD2,TGCGCCAGCAGCCTTGCCGCACTAGCGGGGGGAGATACGCAGTATTTT,CASSLAALAGGDTQYF
TRBJ2-1,TRBV7-2,.,TRBD2,TGTGCCAGCAGCTTCTCAGGCGGGGGCAATGAGCAGTTCTTC,CASSFSGGGNEQFF
TRBJ2-1,TRBV25-1,few,.,TGTGCCAGCAGTGAATGGGACGACAATGAGCAGTTCTTC,CASSEWDDNEQFF
TRBJ2-7,TRBV29-1,.,.,TGCAGCGTCACTACAGGGTCCGAGCAGTACTTC,CSVTTGSEQYF
TRBJ1-5,TRBV6-6,many,.,TGTGCCAGCAGCACAGCGGGGGGCAATCAGCCCCAGCATTTT,CASSTAGGNQPQHF
TRBJ2-1,TRBV20-1,many,TRBD2,TGCAGTGCTAGAGATCCGGGACTAGCGGTGTACAATGAGCAGTTCTTC,CSARDPGLAVYNEQFF
TRBJ1-5,TRBV5-1,many,.,TGCGCCAGCAGCCTGCTGGGGGGCTCGAGCAATCAGCCCCAGCATTTT,CASSLLGGSSNQPQHF
TRBJ2-5,TRBV11-2,.,TRBD2,TGTGCCAGCAGCCAAGATCCCCGCGGGAGGGCCAGGGAGACCCAGTACTTC,CASSQDPRGRARETQYF
TRBJ2-4,TRBV4-1,many,.,TGCGCCAGCAGCCAACCCATAAACAGGGCCGCAGGAGCCAAAAACATTCAGTACTTC,CASSQPINRAAGAKNIQYF
TRBJ2-5,TRBV7-9,many,.,TGTGCCAGCAGCTTACGTACTGTTTCCCAGTACTTC,CASSLRTVSQYF
TRBJ1-2,TRBV7-9,many,TRBD1,TGTGCCAGCAGCTTCAGCAGGGGGCCGTCTAACTATGGCTACACCTTC,CASSFSRGPSNYGYTF
TRBJ1-1,TRBV12-3/TRBV12-4,many,.,TGTGCCAGCAGTTTATCAGGGCCCACTGAAGCTTTCTTT,CASSLSGPTEAFF
TRBJ2-7,TRBV6-5,.,.,TGTGCCAGCAGTTCAGAAGCGGGCGGGCAGTACTTC,CASSSEAGGQYF
TRBJ2-6,TRBV10-3,.,TRBD1,TGTGCCATCAGTTTATCCGGGACAGGGGTTTCTGGGGCCAACGTCCTGACTTTC,CAISLSGTGVSGANVLTF
TRBJ2-5,TRBV7-8,many,.,TGTGTCAGCAGCTTCAACAGCGTGGAGACCCAGTACTTC,CVSSFNSVETQYF
TRBJ1-4,TRBV13,few,.,TGTGCCAGCAGCCCCCGGCCTAATGAAAAACTGTTTTTT,CASSPRPNEKLFF
TRBJ2-5,TRBV19,many,TRBD1,TGTGCCAGTAGCCGGACAGGGAAAGAGACCCAGTACTTC,CASSRTGKETQYF
TRBJ2-3,TRBV9,.,TRBD2,TGTGCCAGCAGCGGGACTAGCGGGAGTAGTGCAGATACGCAGTATTTT,CASSGTSGSSADTQYF
TRBJ2-7,TRBV5-1,.,.,TGCGCCAGCAGCTTTGGCCCCATTAGCCGTACGGTTCACGAGCAGTACTTC,CASSFGPISRTVHEQYF
TRBJ2-4,TRBV27,.,TRBD1,TGTGCCAGCAGTCGAGTCGGGACAGGGCGGAGAAACATTCAGTACTTC,CASSRVGTGRRNIQYF
TRBJ2-3,TRBV20-1,many,TRBD2,TGCAGTGGAGGACTAGCGGATCACACAGATACGCAGTATTTT,CSGGLADHTDTQYF
TRBJ2-1,TRBV4-1,.,TRBD1,TGCGCCAGCAGCCAGTCAGGGACAGGGAGGGAGACCCAGTTCTTC,CASSQSGTGRETQFF
TRBJ2-3,TRBV29-1,many,TRBD1,TGCAGCGTGGCCAGACAGGGGGGAAACACAGATACGCAGTATTTT,CSVARQGGNTDTQYF
TRBJ2-3,TRBV25-1,.,.,TGTGCCAGCAGTGAATCCCAATCGGGGGGCACAGATACGCAGTATTTT,CASSESQSGGTDTQYF
TRBJ1-2,TRBV5-1,.,TRBD1,TGCGCCAGCCGCCCCGACAGGGGAGTAAGTGGCTACACCTTC,CASRPDRGVSGYTF
TRBJ1-1,TRBV18,few,.,TGTGCCAGCTCACCAACGACCGGGACACCCGAAGCTTTCTTT,CASSPTTGTPEAFF
TRBJ1-1,TRBV20-1,.,TRBD1,TGCAGTGCTAACACCCACGGGACAGAAGATGAAGCTTTCTTT,CSANTHGTEDEAFF
TRBJ2-7,TRBV13,once,TRBD2,TGTGCCAGCAGCGCGACTGGCGGGAGTTCCCCCTCCTACGAGCAGTACTTC,CASSATGGSSPSYEQYF
TRBJ2-2,TRBV5-1,.,TRBD2,TGCGCCAGCAGCTTGGCCCTTAGCGGGACTAACACCGGGGAGCTGTTTTTT,CASSLALSGTNTGELFF
TRBJ1-1,TRBV10-3,many,.,TGTGCCATCAGTGGGTCTATGAACACTGAAGCTTTCTTT,CAISGSMNTEAFF
TRBJ2-1,TRBV20-1,few,TRBD2,TGCAGTGCTAGAGATCTAGCGGGGGGGCCCTATGAGCAGTTCTTC,CSARDLAGGPYEQFF
TRBJ2-3,TRBV20-1,.,TRBD2,TGCAGTGCGACGACTAGCGGGAGGCCTCCCACAGATACGCAGTATTTT,CSATTSGRPPTDTQYF
TRBJ2-3,TRBV7-9,.,TRBD2,TGTGCCAGCAGCCCCGGACTAGCGGGAGTCAAAGATACGCAGTATTTT,CASSPGLAGVKDTQYF
TRBJ2-5,TRBV5-5,.,TRBD2,TGTGCCAGCAGCCCGAGGAGCGGGGGCCTCCTACAAGAGACCCAGTACTTC,CASSPRSGGLLQETQYF
TRBJ1-6,TRBV3-1,many,.,TGTGCCAGCAGCCAAGAGGACAGCCCTAATTCACCCCTCCACTTT,CASSQEDSPNSPLHF
TRBJ2-3,TRBV6-4,many,TRBD1,TGTGCCAGCAGTGACGGGACAGGGGCCCCAGATACGCAGTATTTT,CASSDGTGAPDTQYF
TRBJ2-3,TRBV2,once,TRBD2,TGTGCCAGCAGGGGGAGGGCGGGAGTAGTGGATACGCAGTATTTT,CASRGRAGVVDTQYF
TRBJ1-2,TRBV6-1,many,.,TGTGCCAGCAGTTTGCGGGCCTATGGCTACACCTTC,CASSLRAYGYTF